This TCR beta chain was observed in a study of cytomegalovirus exposure and HLA in healthy donors. The wider study: The Caucasian-associated ancestry cluster held under 90% of around 380 genotyped donors.

Use of 60 Vbeta and 13 Jbeta primers characterized the PCR. TCRdb keeps only in-frame clones here, not all; method: immunoSEQ multiplex PCR. The sample shows 160,000 or so clones, 70% to 85% of them seen only once. The study's findings and limits: Presence/absence analyses supposed approximately even sequencing depth among donors. According to an earlier analysis, most TCR beta V segments yielded productive rearrangements about 90% or about 30% of the time.

This clone was picked up a small number of times. Its antigen remains unknown. Material: PBMCs. This clonotype originated in a man in his forties or fifties in good health and CMV-seropositive.

CDR3 sequence reads: CASRPGLAGANSTDTQYF. Here the CDR3 DNA reads TGTGCCAGCAGACCTGGACTAGCGGGGGCCAACAGCACAGATACGCAGTATTTT. The chain links TRBV7-8 to TRBJ2-3, with 13 nucleotides matching TRBD2. The CDR3 has 18 amino acids. J lost 0 bases, V lost 6 bases, and 9 bases had no gene match. Germline CDR1 SGHVS, CDR2 FQNEAQ.